This T cell receptor beta chain came from a study of blood T cell repertoires in COVID-19. Study context: Collection of acute and convalescent COVID-19 samples took place in the United States, Italy and Spain. The cDNA or gDNA used as material had been derived from T cells, B-cell-depleted T cells, or PBMCs.

Per the study methods: Estimation of nucleated cell counts was performed using reference gene primer amplification. Clones were read by immunoSEQ multiplex PCR, and TCRdb kept only the in-frame ones, dropping some. V and J calls plus clone size are reproduced from that table; the DNA served to infer D and trimming. The sample has some 64,000 clones; roughly 87% are singletons. The CDR3 is 16 amino acids. The junction had 5 bases not matched to a gene; V was cut back by 4 bases and J by 3 bases. Germline V gene lookup returns CDR1 SGHRS and CDR2 YFSETQ. The sequence was obtained from a man aged 50-60 years with active COVID-19. The chain has TRBV5-1 and TRBJ2-3, with TRBD2 identical over 13 bases. The specimen was peripheral blood. CDR3 bases: TGCGCCAGCAGCCCGGGACTAGCGGGGATGACAGATACGCAGTATTTT. It specifies CASSPGLAGMTDTQYF. Based on the CDR3 plus reference TRBV5-1 and TRBJ2-3, the full variable domain is KAGVTQTPRYLIKTRGQQVTLSCSPISGHRSVSWYQQTPGQGLQFLFEYFSETQRNKGNFPGRFSGRQFSNSRSEMNVSTLELGDSALYLCASSPGLAGMTDTQYFGPGTRLTVL.